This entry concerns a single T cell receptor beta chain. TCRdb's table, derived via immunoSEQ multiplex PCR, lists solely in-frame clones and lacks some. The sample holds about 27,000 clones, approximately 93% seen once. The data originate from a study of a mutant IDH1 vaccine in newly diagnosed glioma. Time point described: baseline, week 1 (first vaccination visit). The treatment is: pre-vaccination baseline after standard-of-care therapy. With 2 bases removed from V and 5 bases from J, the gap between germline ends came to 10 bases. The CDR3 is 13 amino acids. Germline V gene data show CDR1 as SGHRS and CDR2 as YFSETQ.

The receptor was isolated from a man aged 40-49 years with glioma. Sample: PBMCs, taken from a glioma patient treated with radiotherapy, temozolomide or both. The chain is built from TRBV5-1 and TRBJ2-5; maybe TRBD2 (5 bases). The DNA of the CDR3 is TGCGCCAGCAGCTTCGGTAGCGCGGAGACCCAGTACTTC. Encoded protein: CASSFGSAETQYF. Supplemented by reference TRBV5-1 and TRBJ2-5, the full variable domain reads KAGVTQTPRYLIKTRGQQVTLSCSPISGHRSVSWYQQTPGQGLQFLFEYFSETQRNKGNFPGRFSGRQFSNSRSEMNVSTLELGDSALYLCASSFGSAETQYFGPGTRLLVL.